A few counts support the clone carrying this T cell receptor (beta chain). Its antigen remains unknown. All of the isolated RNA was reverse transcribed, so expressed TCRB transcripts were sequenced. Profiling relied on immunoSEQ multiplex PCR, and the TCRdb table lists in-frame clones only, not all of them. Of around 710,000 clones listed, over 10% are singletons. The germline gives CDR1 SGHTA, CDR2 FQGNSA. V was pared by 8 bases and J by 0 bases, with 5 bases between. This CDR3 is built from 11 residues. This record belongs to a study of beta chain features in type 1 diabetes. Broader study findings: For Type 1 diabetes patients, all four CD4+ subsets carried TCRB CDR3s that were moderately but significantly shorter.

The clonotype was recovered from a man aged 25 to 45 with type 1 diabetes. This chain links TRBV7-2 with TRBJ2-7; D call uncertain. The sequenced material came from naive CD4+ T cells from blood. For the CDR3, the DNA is TGTGCCAGCCGGGTCTCCTACGAGCAGTACTTC. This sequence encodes CASRVSYEQYF. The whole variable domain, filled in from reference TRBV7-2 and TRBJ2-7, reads GAGVSQSPSNKVTEKGKDVELRCDPISGHTALYWYRQSLGQGLEFLIYFQGNSAPDKSGLPSDRFSAERTGGSVSTLTIQRTQQEDSAVYLCASRVSYEQYFGPGTRLTVT.